This is a list of T cell receptor beta chains from one sample in a study of cytomegalovirus exposure and HLA in healthy donors. The protocol was immunoSEQ multiplex PCR, while the TCRdb copy is restricted to in-frame clones and leaves out a portion. The data show some 150,000 clones, approximately 80% seen once. The sample consisted of PBMCs. Receptor source: a man in his late teens or twenties in good health and CMV-seropositive. Both conserved end residues are part of each CDR3. The D gene is left open where the match is weak. Size values are once, few and many counts, or a class for expanded clones, and some rows have none.

j_call d_call v_call clone_size cdr3_aa cdr3_nt
TRBJ2-5 TRBD2 TRBV27 NA CASSSSGTGTQYF TGTGCCAGCAGCAGTAGCGGGACCGGGACCCAGTACTTC
TRBJ2-7 TRBD1 TRBV30 NA CAWRSTGPTYEQYF TGTGCCTGGAGGTCGACAGGGCCCACCTACGAGCAGTACTTC
TRBJ1-2 TRBD1 TRBV2 once CASSGQGYGYTF TGTGCCAGCAGTGGACAGGGCTATGGCTACACCTTC
TRBJ1-5 NA TRBV18 NA CASSLQNSNQPQHF TGTGCCAGCTCACTCCAAAATAGCAATCAGCCCCAGCATTTT
TRBJ2-1 NA TRBV29-1 NA CSVEGGGNNEQFF TGCAGCGTTGAAGGAGGGGGAAACAATGAGCAGTTCTTC
TRBJ2-7 NA TRBV2 NA CASRLVSYEQYF TGTGCCAGCCGTCTAGTTTCCTACGAGCAGTACTTC
TRBJ1-2 NA TRBV6-5 NA CASSYSKGGANYGYTF TGTGCCAGCAGTTACTCGAAGGGGGGGGCCAACTATGGCTACACCTTC
TRBJ2-7 TRBD1 TRBV4-1 NA CASSHIGTGFYEQYF TGCGCCAGCAGCCACATCGGGACAGGGTTCTACGAGCAGTACTTC
TRBJ2-1 NA TRBV4-3 NA CASSQETSTNEQFF TGCGCCAGCAGCCAAGAAACGAGTACCAATGAGCAGTTCTTC
TRBJ2-5 NA TRBV5-1 once CASSPGYQETQYF TGCGCCAGCAGCCCGGGGTACCAAGAGACCCAGTACTTC
TRBJ2-6 NA TRBV5-8 NA CASSFGWVTGANGLTF TGTGCCAGCAGTTTTGGTTGGGTTACTGGGGCCAACGGCCTGACTTTC
TRBJ1-5 TRBD1 TRBV30 NA CAWSSGTANQPQHF TGTGCCTGGAGTTCCGGGACAGCAAATCAGCCCCAGCATTTT
TRBJ1-6 TRBD1 TRBV6-1 NA CASSEGLAGTGSPLHF TGTGCCAGCAGTGAAGGGTTGGCAGGGACAGGGTCACCCCTCCACTTT
TRBJ2-7 TRBD1 TRBV2 NA CASEVDRGYSYEQYF TGTGCCAGCGAAGTAGACAGGGGATACTCCTACGAGCAGTACTTC
TRBJ2-2 NA TRBV7-9 NA CASSLGVDTGELFF TGTGCCAGCAGCCTGGGAGTGGACACCGGGGAGCTGTTTTTT
TRBJ2-1 TRBD2 TRBV30 NA CAWSRGLADYNEQFF TGTGCCTGGAGCCGGGGACTAGCGGACTACAATGAGCAGTTCTTC
TRBJ1-3 NA TRBV5-1 NA CASSFDGARRNTIYF TGCGCCAGCAGTTTCGATGGGGCCCGGAGAAACACCATATATTTT
TRBJ2-6 NA TRBV5-4 NA CASSLRGPGANVLTF TGTGCCAGCAGCCTCAGGGGTCCCGGGGCCAACGTCCTGACTTTC
TRBJ2-2 NA TRBV7-7 NA CASSRTENTGELFF TGTGCCAGCAGCCGGACAGAAAACACCGGGGAGCTGTTTTTT
TRBJ2-7 NA TRBV4-3 NA CASSQGFATDYEQYF TGCGCCAGCAGCCAAGGATTCGCGACAGACTACGAGCAGTACTTC
TRBJ2-1 TRBD2 TRBV5-1 NA CASSLEGTSGSNEQFF TGCGCCAGCAGCTTGGAAGGGACTAGCGGGAGTAATGAGCAGTTCTTC
TRBJ2-5 NA TRBV6-1 few CASSEAPGRPKTQYF TGTGCCAGCAGTGAAGCGCCAGGCAGGCCGAAGACCCAGTACTTC
TRBJ1-5 NA TRBV4-3 NA CASSQGTRLGDQPQHF TGCGCCAGCAGCCAAGGGACCCGACTGGGAGATCAGCCCCAGCATTTT
TRBJ2-1 TRBD2 TRBV10-3 NA CATSLAEGVYNEQFF TGTGCCACCTCACTAGCGGAGGGGGTCTACAATGAGCAGTTCTTC
TRBJ1-1 NA TRBV19 NA CASSPAGLNTEAFF TGTGCCAGTAGTCCCGCTGGCTTGAACACTGAAGCTTTCTTT
TRBJ2-1 TRBD2 TRBV14 NA CASSQAGLAGYNEQFF TGTGCCAGCAGCCAAGCAGGACTAGCGGGGTACAATGAGCAGTTCTTC
TRBJ2-3 NA TRBV5-1 NA CASSFSPQNTDTQYF TGCGCCAGCAGCTTCAGCCCACAGAACACAGATACGCAGTATTTT
TRBJ2-7 NA TRBV4-1 NA CASSQVGGNPTYEQYF TGCGCCAGCAGCCAAGTGGGCGGGAATCCCACATACGAGCAGTACTTC
TRBJ2-5 TRBD2 TRBV5-4 few CASSFPLAGAVREETQYF TGTGCCAGCAGCTTTCCACTAGCGGGAGCTGTTCGAGAAGAGACCCAGTACTTC
TRBJ1-4 NA TRBV5-4 NA CASSLPEHNEKLFF TGTGCCAGCAGCTTACCAGAACATAATGAAAAACTGTTTTTT
TRBJ2-1 TRBD2 TRBV30 NA CAWAREGIYEQFF TGTGCCTGGGCGCGGGAGGGCATCTATGAGCAGTTCTTC